The sequence of this TCR beta chain was determined in a study of T cell responses to AZD1222 COVID-19 vaccine. Pooling was applied to second doses at about 4 or about 12 weeks. Remarks on this clone: The target antigen is unknown.

Clones were sequenced by immunoSEQ multiplex PCR, and TCRdb holds only the in-frame ones, with some missing. Of more than 85,000 clones listed, 88% are singletons. Study-level findings and limits: Recipients of AZD1222 seropositive at baseline numbered only 5 or 6. The donor cohort was predominantly white British with a female majority, and clonal diversity may have been underestimated. Spike was spanned by vaccine-associated CD4 TCRs, with dominance at 160-218 and 743-854.

The receptor was derived from an adult who received the AZD1222 COVID-19 vaccine. The sample here was peripheral blood, taken 28 days after the second AZD1222 dose.

The CDR3 DNA reads TGTGCCAGCAGGACTATAAGGGGGCCCGGCTATGGCTACACCTTC. As protein: CASRTIRGPGYGYTF. V gene TRBV5-8 combines with J gene TRBJ1-2; 7 nucleotides match TRBD1. This CDR3 has 15 residues. The germline gives CDR1 SGHTS, CDR2 YDEGEE. The V and J ends lost 5 bases and 4 bases, in that order; junction bases with no gene match: 11.